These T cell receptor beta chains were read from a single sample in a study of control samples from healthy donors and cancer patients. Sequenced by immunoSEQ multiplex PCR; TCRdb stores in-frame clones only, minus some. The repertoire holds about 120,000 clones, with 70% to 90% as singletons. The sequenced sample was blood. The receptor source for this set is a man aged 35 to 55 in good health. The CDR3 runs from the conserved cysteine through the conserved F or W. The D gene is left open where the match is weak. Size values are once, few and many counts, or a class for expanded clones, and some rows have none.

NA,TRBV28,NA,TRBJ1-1,TGTGCCAGCACCAAAACAGGGTCGGCCACTGAAGCTTTCTTT,CASTKTGSATEAFF
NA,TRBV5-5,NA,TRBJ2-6,TGTGCCAGCAGCTTGGCTGGAGGGGTCCTGACTTTC,CASSLAGGVLTF
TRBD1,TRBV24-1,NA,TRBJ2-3,TGTGCCACCAGTGATCCGGGACAGGGGGGGGGCACAGATACGCAGTATTTT,CATSDPGQGGGTDTQYF
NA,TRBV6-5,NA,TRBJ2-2,TGTGCCAGCAGTTACTCGACGTCAGACACCGGGGAGCTGTTTTTT,CASSYSTSDTGELFF
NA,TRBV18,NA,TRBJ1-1,TGTGCCAGCTCACCACAAGGGACACGTGAAGCTTTCTTT,CASSPQGTREAFF
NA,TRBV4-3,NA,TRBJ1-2,TGCGCCAGCAGCCAAGGCCAGCATGGCTACACCTTC,CASSQGQHGYTF
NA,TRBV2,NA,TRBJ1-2,TGTGCCAGCAGTGAAAAAGGAGACTATGGCTACACCTTC,CASSEKGDYGYTF
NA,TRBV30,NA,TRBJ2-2,TGTGCCTGGAGTGTACTCGGGATATACACCGGGGAGCTGTTTTTT,CAWSVLGIYTGELFF
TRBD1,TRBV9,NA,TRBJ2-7,TGTGCCAGCAGCGCCGGGACAGACCCTTTTAAAGAGCAGTACTTC,CASSAGTDPFKEQYF
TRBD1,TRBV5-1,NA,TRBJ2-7,TGCGCCAGCAGGTATACCGGGACAGGGGCCTACGAGCAGTACTTC,CASRYTGTGAYEQYF
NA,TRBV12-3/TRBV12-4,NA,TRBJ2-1,TGTGCCAGCAGGCCGGGTGGGAATGAGCAGTTCTTC,CASRPGGNEQFF
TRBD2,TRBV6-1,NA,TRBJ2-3,TGTGCCAGCAGTGAGCACGCTAGCGGGGGGGAAGTCGCAGATACGCAGTATTTT,CASSEHASGGEVADTQYF
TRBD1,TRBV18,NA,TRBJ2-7,TGTGCCAGCTCACAACCGGGACAGTACTACGAGCAGTACTTC,CASSQPGQYYEQYF
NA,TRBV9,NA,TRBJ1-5,TGTGCCAGCAGCGTAGGAGGAGTTAGCAATCAGCCCCAGCATTTT,CASSVGGVSNQPQHF
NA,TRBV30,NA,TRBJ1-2,TGTGCCTGGAGTGTATCGGCTAACTATGGCTACACCTTC,CAWSVSANYGYTF
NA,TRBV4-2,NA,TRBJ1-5,TGTGCCAGCAGCCAAGCCCGGGGAAATCAGCCCCAGCATTTT,CASSQARGNQPQHF
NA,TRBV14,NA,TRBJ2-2,TGTGCCAGCAGCCAAGACAGGGTGCGCGCCGGGGAGCTGTTTTTT,CASSQDRVRAGELFF
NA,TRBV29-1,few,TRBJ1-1,TGCAGCGCGCAACTGGGCACTGAAGCTTTCTTT,CSAQLGTEAFF